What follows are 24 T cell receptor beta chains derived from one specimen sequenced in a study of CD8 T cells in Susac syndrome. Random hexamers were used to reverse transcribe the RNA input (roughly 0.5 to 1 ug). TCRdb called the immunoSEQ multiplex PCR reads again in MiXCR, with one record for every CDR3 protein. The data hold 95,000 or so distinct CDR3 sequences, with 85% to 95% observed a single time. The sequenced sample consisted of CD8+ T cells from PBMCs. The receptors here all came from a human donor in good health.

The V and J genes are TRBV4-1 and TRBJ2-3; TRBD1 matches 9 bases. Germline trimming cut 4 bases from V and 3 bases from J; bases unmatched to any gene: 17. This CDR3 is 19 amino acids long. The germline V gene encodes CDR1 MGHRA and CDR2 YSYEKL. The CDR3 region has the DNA TGCGCCAGCAGCCGCTCCGGGACAGGGACGACGCAGTTAACAGATACGCAGTATTTT. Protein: CASSRSGTGTTQLTDTQYF.

The CDR3 sequence: CASSPILDRVDGELFF. As DNA, the CDR3 is TGTGCCAGTAGTCCAATCCTGGACAGGGTCGATGGGGAGCTGTTTTTT. This chain links TRBV19 with TRBJ2-2; the match to TRBD1 covers 8 bases. Germline CDR1 reads LNHDA; CDR2 reads SQIVND (reference sequence). The CDR3 runs to 16 residues. V was pared by 5 bases and J by 8 bases, with 13 bases of the junction left unmatched. The entire variable domain, with the rest obtained from reference TRBV19 and TRBJ2-2, is as follows: DGGITQSPKYLFRKEGQNVTLSCEQNLNHDAMYWYRQDPGQGLRLIYYSQIVNDFQKGDIAEGYSVSREKKESFPLTVTSAQKNPTAFYLCASSPILDRVDGELFFGEGSRLTVL.

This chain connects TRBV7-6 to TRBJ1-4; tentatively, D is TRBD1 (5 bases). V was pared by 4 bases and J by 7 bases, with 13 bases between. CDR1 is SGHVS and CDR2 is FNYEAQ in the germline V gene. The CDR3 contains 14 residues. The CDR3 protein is CASSSGSEGEKLFF. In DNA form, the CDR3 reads TGTGCCAGCAGCTCAGGGTCCGAGGGTGAAAAACTGTTTTTT.

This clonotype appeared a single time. CDR3 amino acids: CASDRVGTSSWEQYF. CDR3 nucleotide sequence: TGTGCCAGCGACCGGGTGGGGACTAGCTCATGGGAGCAGTACTTC. The chain employs TRBV7-9 and TRBJ2-7; the match to TRBD2 covers 9 bases. The junction had 15 bases not matched to a gene; V was cut back by 8 bases and J by 7 bases. Looked up from germline, CDR1 is SEHNR and CDR2 is FQNEAQ (reference sequence). The CDR3 runs to 15 residues.

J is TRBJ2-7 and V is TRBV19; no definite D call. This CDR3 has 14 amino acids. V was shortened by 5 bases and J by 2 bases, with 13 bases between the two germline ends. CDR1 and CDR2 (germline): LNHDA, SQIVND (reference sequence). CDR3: CASSSPGQAYEQYF. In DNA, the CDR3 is TGTGCCAGTAGTTCTCCTGGTCAGGCCTACGAGCAGTACTTC.

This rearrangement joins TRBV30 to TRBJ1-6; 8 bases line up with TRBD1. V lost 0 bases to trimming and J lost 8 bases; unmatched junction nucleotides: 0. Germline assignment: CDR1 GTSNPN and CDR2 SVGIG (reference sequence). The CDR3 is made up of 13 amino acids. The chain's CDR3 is CAWSVQGDSPLHF. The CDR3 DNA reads TGTGCCTGGAGTGTACAGGGGGATTCACCCCTCCACTTT.

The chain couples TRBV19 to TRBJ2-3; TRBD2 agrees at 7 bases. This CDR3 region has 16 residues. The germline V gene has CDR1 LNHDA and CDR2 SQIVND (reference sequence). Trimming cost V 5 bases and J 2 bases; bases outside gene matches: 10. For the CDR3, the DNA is TGTGCCAGTAGTTCGCCGCGGACTAGTTCCACAGATACGCAGTATTTT. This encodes CASSSPRTSSTDTQYF.

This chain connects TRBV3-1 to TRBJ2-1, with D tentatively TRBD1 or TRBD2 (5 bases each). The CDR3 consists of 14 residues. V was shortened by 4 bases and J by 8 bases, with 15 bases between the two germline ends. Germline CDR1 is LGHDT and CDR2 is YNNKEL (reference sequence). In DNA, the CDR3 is TGTGCCAGCAGCCCTCCGGGACGGTTCGATGAGCAGTTCTTC. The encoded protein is CASSPPGRFDEQFF.

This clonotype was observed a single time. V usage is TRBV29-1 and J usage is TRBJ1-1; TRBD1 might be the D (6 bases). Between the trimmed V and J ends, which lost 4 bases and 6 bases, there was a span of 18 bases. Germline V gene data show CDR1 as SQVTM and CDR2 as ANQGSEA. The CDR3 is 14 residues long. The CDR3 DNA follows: TGCAGCGTTGGAAACAGGGTCCTCGGGGCTGAAGCTTTCTTT. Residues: CSVGNRVLGAEAFF.

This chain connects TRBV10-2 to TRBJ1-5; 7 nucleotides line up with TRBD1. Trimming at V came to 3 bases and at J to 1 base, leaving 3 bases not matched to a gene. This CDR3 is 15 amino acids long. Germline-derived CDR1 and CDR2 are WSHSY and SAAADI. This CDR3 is CASSDGTASNQPQHF. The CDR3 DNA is TGCGCCAGCAGTGACGGGACAGCCAGCAATCAGCCCCAGCATTTT.

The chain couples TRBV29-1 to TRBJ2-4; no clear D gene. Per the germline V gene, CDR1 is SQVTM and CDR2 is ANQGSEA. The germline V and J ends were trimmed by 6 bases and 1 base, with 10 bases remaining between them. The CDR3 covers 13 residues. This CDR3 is CSVRPMAKNIQYF. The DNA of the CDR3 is TGCAGCGTGAGACCTATGGCCAAAAACATTCAGTACTTC.

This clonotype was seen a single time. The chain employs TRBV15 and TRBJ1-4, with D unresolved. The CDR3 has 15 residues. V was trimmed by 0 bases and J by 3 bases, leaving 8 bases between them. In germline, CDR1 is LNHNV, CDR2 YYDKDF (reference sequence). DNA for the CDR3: TGTGCCACCAGCAGAGAAACTTCAGCTAATGAAAAACTGTTTTTT. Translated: CATSRETSANEKLFF.

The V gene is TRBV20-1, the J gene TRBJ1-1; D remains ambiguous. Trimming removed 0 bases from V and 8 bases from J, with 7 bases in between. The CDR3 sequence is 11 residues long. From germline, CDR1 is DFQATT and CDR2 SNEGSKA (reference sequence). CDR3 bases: TGCAGTGCTAGAGATCTGGGGGAAGCTTTCTTT. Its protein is CSARDLGEAFF.

The CDR3 nucleotides read TGCAGCGCAGGGAATGGACAAACTTACGAGCAGTACTTC. The encoded protein is CSAGNGQTYEQYF. V gene TRBV29-1 combines with J gene TRBJ2-7; tentative D call: TRBD1 (5 bases). The V gene lost 7 bases and the J gene lost 4 bases, with 17 bases spanning the gap. The germline gives CDR1 SQVTM, CDR2 ANQGSEA. The CDR3 is made up of 13 amino acids.

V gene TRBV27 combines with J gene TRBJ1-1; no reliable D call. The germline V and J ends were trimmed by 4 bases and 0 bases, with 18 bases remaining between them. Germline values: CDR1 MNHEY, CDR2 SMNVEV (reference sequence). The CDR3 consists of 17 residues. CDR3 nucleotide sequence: TGTGCCAGCAGTTCCCTTAGGCAAACTAAGATGAACACTGAAGCTTTCTTT. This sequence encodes CASSSLRQTKMNTEAFF.

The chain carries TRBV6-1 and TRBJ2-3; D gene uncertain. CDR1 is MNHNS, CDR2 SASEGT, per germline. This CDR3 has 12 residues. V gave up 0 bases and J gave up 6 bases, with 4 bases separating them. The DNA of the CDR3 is TGTGCCAGCAGTGAAGCGTGGGATACGCAGTATTTT. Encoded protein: CASSEAWDTQYF.

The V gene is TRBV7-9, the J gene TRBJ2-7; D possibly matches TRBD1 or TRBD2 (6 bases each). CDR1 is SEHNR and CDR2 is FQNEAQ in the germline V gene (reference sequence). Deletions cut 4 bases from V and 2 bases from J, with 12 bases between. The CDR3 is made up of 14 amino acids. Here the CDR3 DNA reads TGTGCCAGCAGCTCTTTGGAGGGGGCCTACGAGCAGTACTTC. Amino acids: CASSSLEGAYEQYF. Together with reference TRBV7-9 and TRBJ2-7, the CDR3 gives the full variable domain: DTGVSQNPRHKITKRGQNVTFRCDPISEHNRLYWYRQTLGQGPEFLTYFQNEAQLEKSRLLSDRFSAERPKGSFSTLEIQRTEQGDSAMYLCASSSLEGAYEQYFGPGTRLTVT.

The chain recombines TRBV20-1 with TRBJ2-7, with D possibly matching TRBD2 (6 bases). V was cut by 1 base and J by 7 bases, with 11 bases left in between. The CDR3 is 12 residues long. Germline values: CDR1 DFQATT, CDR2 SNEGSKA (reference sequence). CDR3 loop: CSARVRGGEQYF. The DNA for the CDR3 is TGCAGTGCTAGAGTACGGGGAGGAGAGCAGTACTTC.

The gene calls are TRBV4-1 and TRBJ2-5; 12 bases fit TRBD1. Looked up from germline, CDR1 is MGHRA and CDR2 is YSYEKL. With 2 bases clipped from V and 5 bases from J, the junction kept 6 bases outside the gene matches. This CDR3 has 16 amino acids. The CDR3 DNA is TGCGCCAGCAGCCAAACGGGACAGGGGGCGGTGGAGACCCAGTACTTC. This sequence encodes CASSQTGQGAVETQYF.

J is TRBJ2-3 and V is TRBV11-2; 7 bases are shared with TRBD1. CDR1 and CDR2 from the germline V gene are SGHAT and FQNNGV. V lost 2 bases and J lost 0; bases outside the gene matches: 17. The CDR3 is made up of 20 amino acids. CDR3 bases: TGTGCCAGCAGCTTATTTCCCTACAGGGGAATGAGCCCGAGCACAGATACGCAGTATTTT. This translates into CASSLFPYRGMSPSTDTQYF.

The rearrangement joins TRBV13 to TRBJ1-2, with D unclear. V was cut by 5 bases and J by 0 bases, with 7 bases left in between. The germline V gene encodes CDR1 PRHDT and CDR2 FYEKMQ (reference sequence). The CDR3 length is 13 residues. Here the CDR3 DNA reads TGTGCCAGCAGCCCTGAAGCTAACTATGGCTACACCTTC. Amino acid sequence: CASSPEANYGYTF.

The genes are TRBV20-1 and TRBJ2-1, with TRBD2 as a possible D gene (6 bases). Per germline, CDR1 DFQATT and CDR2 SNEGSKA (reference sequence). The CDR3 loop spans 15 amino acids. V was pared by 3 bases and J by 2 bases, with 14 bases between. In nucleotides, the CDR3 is TGCAGTGCTAGTCCACTACCGGGGGCCTACAATGAGCAGTTCTTC. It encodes CSASPLPGAYNEQFF.

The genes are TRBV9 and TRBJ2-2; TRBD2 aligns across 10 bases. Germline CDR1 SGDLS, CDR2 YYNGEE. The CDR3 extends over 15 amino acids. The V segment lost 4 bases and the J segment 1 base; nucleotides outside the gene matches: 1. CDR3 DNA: TGTGCCAGCAGCCCTAGCGGGGGGAACACCGGGGAGCTGTTTTTT. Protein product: CASSPSGGNTGELFF.

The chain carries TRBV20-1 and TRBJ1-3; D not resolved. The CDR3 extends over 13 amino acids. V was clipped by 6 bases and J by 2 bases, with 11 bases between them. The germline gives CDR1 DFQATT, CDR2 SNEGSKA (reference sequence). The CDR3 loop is CSASPAPGNTIYF. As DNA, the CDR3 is TGCAGTGCCTCCCCGGCCCCTGGAAACACCATATATTTT.